Included here is one TCR beta chain sequence, with context. This clone was observed a handful of times. The clone's antigen remains unknown. Base qualities are not at hand, and no much larger clone is one base apart. These data are taken from a study of beta chain features in type 1 diabetes listed by TCRdb under 2018. Study-wide context: Mean age, gender distribution, total cell number and subset yield were not different between patients and healthy donors. Across all samples, fewer than 130 million sorted cells were examined, and cell number per subset correlated strongly with RNA yield. The study compared the TCRB repertoires of sorted circulating CD4+ T cell subsets in recently diagnosed type 1 diabetes patients with those in matched healthy donors. Regulatory and stem cell-like memory subsets were obtained from only 8 patients and about eight healthy donors, while naive and central memory subsets were obtained from all 28 donors.

Here is what the overall study found, with its caveats: Naive, central memory and regulatory TCRB repertoires appeared to be more alike among patients than among healthy donors. Shorter templates might be favored by PCR, yet because patient and control samples were amplified and corrected together, any such skew would affect both groups equally. At VDJ recombination sites, patients with type 1 diabetes made fewer insertions and deleted more nucleotides, a pattern implying thymic rearrangement abnormalities. Because cDNA was sequenced instead of genomic DNA, highly expressing activated cells could be over-represented, though the groups showed no difference in activation or CD3 levels. HLA sub-analyses involved small numbers of individuals, so any influence of HLA type on TCRB rearrangement remained unresolved. A moderate but significant shortening of TCRB CDR3 length was observed in type 1 diabetes patients in all four CD4+ subsets.

Each donor gave one peripheral blood draw, averaging roughly 0.11 L, which was collected into heparinised tubes. A BD FACSAria II was used to sort naive, central memory, regulatory and stem cell-like memory CD4+ T cells with a panel that included CD45RO, CCR7, CD25, CD127, CD95 and CD27. All sorted populations exceeded 95% purity. PBMCs were isolated right away by Lymphoprep density gradient centrifugation and were stained directly, without culture. To minimize batch effects, samples were stained and sorted in pairs, one healthy donor with one patient per experiment. V lost 6 bases and J lost 5 bases; the stretch between them is 19 bases long. The CDR3 runs 15 amino acids, cysteine and phenylalanine included. The entry retains the CDR3 DNA only, 45 bases that are in frame from base 1. The germline V gene provides CDR1 MNHNS and CDR2 SASEGT. The entire isolated RNA was reverse transcribed using the High Capacity cDNA Reverse Transcription Kit, and thus expressed TCRB transcripts were sequenced. Deep immunoSEQ sequencing was applied to naive, central memory and regulatory T cell samples, giving an average of roughly 3.5 million total reads per sample. After sorted cells were lysed in RLT buffer, RNA was extracted with DNase-treated RNeasy Micro or Mini kits, with the choice depending on cell number. To prevent cross-contamination, each cell subset was processed individually, whereas patient and healthy donor samples were processed jointly. The immunoSEQ multiplex PCR was used to amplify TCRB sequences from cDNA, yielding 87-bp fragments that span the CDR3 region. The amplicons were sequenced using the Illumina HiSeq platform. As for the authors' bioinformatics: Synthetic template baselines were used to correct PCR bias computationally, reads within Hamming distance 2 were collapsed together, and singletons that could not be merged were discarded. By aligning reads against IMGT, V, D and J genes, CDR3 length, and insertions or deletions at six rearrangement sites were assigned. Within each subset, clonotype counts were normalized to sorted cell number, after which true diversity and Gini coefficients were computed with the tcR R package. Repertoire sharing was quantified using the overlap coefficient calculated on TCRB nucleotide sequences. Here the immuneACCESS table is served through TCRdb, limited to in-frame sequences with V and J called. Missing clones are a known gap in these copies; in checked studies unresolved V genes cover under half, and the rest lacks a known reason. That table gives V, J and clone size, and the DNA gave D and trimming. Here the sample has 250,000 to 350,000 clones; about 15% occur a single time. About 6.7% of the sample is in the top ten clones.

The sample taken for sequencing was central memory CD4+ T cells from blood. This receptor was taken from a man younger than 40 in good health. Recombination joined TRBV6-1 with TRBJ1-1, and the D gene may be TRBD1, 6 bases matching. The CDR3 has the sequence CASRATRDIGTEAFF. The nucleotide sequence reads as follows: TGTGCCAGCAGGGCGACACGGGACATCGGGACTGAAGCTTTCTTT.